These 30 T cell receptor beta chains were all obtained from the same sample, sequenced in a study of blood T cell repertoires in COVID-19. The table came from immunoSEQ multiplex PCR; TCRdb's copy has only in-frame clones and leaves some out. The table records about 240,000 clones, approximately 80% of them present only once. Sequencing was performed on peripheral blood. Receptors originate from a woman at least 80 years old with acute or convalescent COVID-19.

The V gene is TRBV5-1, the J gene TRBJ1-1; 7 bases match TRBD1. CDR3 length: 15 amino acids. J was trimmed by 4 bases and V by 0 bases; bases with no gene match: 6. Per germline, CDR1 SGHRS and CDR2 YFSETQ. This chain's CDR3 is CASSLAIKGATEAFF. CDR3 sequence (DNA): TGCGCCAGCAGCTTGGCAATCAAGGGGGCCACTGAAGCTTTCTTT.

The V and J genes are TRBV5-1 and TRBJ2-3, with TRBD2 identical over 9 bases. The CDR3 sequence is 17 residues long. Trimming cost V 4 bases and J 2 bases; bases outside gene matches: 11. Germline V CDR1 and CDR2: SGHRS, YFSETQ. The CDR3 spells CASSPGLATDLTDTQYF. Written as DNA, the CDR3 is TGCGCCAGCAGCCCGGGACTAGCCACCGATCTCACAGATACGCAGTATTTT.

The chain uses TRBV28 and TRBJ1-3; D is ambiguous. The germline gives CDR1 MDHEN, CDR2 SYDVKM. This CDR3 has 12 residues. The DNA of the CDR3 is TGTGCGGCCGGGGTGGGCGGAAACACCATATATTTT. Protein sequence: CAAGVGGNTIYF. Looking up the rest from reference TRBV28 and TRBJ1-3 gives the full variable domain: DVKVTQSSRYLVKRTGEKVFLECVQDMDHENMFWYRQDPGLGLRLIYFSYDVKMKEKGDIPEGYSVSREKKERFSLILESASTNQTSMYLCAAGVGGNTIYFGEGSWLTVV.

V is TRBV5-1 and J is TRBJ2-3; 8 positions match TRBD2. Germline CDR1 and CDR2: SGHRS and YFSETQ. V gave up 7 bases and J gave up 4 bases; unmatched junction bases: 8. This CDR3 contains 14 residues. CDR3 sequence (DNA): TGCGCCAGCCACGAAACGGGGGGGGCAGATACGCAGTATTTT. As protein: CASHETGGADTQYF. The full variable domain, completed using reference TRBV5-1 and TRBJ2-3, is KAGVTQTPRYLIKTRGQQVTLSCSPISGHRSVSWYQQTPGQGLQFLFEYFSETQRNKGNFPGRFSGRQFSNSRSEMNVSTLELGDSALYLCASHETGGADTQYFGPGTRLTVL.

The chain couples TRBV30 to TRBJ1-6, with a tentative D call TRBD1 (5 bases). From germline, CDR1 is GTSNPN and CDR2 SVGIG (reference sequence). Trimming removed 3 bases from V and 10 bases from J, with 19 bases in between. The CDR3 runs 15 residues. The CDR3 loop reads CAWRGKRGGTSPLHF. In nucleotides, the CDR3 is TGTGCCTGGAGAGGCAAACGTGGGGGGACGTCACCCCTCCACTTT.

The DNA for the CDR3 is TGTGCCAGCAGCCTATGGGGGACAGATAGCACAGATACGCAGTATTTT. Encoded protein: CASSLWGTDSTDTQYF. The chain combines TRBV7-9 with TRBJ2-3, with 7 nucleotides matching TRBD1. Germline CDR1 and CDR2: SEHNR and FQNEAQ (reference sequence). J gave up 0 bases and V 5 bases, and 8 bases lay outside the gene matches. There are 16 residues in the CDR3. The entire variable domain, with the rest obtained from reference TRBV7-9 and TRBJ2-3, is as follows: DTGVSQNPRHKITKRGQNVTFRCDPISEHNRLYWYRQTLGQGPEFLTYFQNEAQLEKSRLLSDRFSAERPKGSFSTLEIQRTEQGDSAMYLCASSLWGTDSTDTQYFGPGTRLTVL.

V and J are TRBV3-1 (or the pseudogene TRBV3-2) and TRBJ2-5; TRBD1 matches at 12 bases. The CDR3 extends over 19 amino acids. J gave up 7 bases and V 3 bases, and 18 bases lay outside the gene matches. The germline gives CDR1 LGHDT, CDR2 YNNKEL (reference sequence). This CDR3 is CASSQGPPGGQGAGLTQYF. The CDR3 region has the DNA TGTGCCAGCAGCCAGGGGCCCCCGGGGGGACAGGGGGCTGGTTTGACCCAGTACTTC.

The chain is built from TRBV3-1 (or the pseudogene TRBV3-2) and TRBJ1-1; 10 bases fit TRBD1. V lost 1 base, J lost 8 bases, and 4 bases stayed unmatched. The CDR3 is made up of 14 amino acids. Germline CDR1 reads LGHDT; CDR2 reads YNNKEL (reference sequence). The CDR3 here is CASSQAGQGTEAFF. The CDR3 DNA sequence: TGTGCCAGCAGCCAAGCGGGACAGGGGACCGAAGCTTTCTTT.

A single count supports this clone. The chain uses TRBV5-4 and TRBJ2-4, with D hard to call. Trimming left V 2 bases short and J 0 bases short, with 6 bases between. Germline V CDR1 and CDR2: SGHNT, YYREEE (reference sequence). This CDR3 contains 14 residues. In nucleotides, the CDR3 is TGTGCCAGCAGCTTACAGCTAGCCAAAAACATTCAGTACTTC. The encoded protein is CASSLQLAKNIQYF.

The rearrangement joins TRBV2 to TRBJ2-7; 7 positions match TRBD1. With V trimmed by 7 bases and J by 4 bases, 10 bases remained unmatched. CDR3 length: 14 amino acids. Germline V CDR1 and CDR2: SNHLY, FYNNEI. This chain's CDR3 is CASNGQALIYEQYF. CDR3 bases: TGTGCCAGCAATGGACAGGCCCTAATATACGAGCAGTACTTC.

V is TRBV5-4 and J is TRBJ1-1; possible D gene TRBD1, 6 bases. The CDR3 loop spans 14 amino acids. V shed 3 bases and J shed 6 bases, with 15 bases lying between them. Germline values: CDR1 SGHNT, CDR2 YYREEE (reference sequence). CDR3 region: CASSYLDRDSEAFF. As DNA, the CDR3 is TGTGCCAGCAGCTACTTGGACAGAGATTCTGAAGCTTTCTTT.

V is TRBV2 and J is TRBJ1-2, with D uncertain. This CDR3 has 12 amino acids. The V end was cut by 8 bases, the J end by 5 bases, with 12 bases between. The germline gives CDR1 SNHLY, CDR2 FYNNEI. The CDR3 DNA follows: TGTGCCAGCGGCCGGGTTCGTTATGGCTACACCTTC. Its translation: CASGRVRYGYTF. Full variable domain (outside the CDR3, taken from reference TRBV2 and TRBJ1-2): EPEVTQTPSHQVTQMGQEVILRCVPISNHLYFYWYRQILGQKVEFLVSFYNNEISEKSEIFDDQFSVERPDGSNFTLKIRSTKLEDSAMYFCASGRVRYGYTFGSGTRLTVV.

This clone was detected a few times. As DNA, the CDR3 is TGTGCCAGCACCGCGACAGGGAACACTGAAGCTTTCTTT. Translating it yields CASTATGNTEAFF. The J gene is TRBJ1-1, the V gene TRBV28; D perhaps matches TRBD1 (6 bases). Trimming removed 7 bases from V and 1 base from J, with 10 bases in between. Germline CDR1 MDHEN, CDR2 SYDVKM. This CDR3 region has 13 residues.

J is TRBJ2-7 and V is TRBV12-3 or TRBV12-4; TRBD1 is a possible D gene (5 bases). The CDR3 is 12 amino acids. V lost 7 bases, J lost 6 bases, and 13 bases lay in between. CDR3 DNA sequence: TGTGCCAGCAACCAAGACAGAGGCGAGCAGTACTTC. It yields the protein CASNQDRGEQYF.

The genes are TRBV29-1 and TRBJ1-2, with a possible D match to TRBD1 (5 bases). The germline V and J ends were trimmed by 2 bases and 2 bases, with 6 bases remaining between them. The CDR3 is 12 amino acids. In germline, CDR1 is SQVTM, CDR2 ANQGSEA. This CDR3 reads CSVENRNYGYTF. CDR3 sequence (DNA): TGCAGCGTTGAAAACAGGAACTATGGCTACACCTTC. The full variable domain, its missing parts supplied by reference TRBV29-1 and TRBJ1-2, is SAVISQKPSRDICQRGTSLTIQCQVDSQVTMMFWYRQQPGQSLTLIATANQGSEATYESGFVIDKFPISRPNLTFSTLTVSNMSPEDSSIYLCSVENRNYGYTFGSGTRLTVV.

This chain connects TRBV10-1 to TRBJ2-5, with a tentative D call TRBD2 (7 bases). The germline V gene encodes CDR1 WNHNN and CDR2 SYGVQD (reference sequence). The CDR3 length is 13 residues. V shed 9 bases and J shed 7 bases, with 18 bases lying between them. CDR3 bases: TGCGCCAGGAACGAGGGGGGGATAGGGACCCAGTACTTC. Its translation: CARNEGGIGTQYF.

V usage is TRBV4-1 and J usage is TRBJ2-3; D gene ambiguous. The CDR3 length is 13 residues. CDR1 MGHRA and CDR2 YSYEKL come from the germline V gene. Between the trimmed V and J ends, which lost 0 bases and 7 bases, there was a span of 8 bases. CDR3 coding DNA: TGCGCCAGCAGCCAAGATCTCAGAAATACGCAGTATTTT. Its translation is CASSQDLRNTQYF.

The CDR3 region is CASSYPGEHGEKLFF. For the CDR3, the DNA is TGTGCCAGCAGTTACCCGGGGGAACACGGAGAAAAACTGTTTTTT. J is TRBJ1-4 and V is TRBV6-6; D perhaps matches TRBD1 (5 bases). With 2 bases removed from V and 8 bases from J, the gap between germline ends came to 15 bases. Per the germline V gene, CDR1 is MNHNY and CDR2 is SVGAGI (reference sequence). This CDR3 comprises 15 residues.

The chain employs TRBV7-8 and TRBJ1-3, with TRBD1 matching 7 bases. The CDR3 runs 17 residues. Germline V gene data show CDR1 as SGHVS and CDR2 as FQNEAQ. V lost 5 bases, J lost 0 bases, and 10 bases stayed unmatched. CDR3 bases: TGTGCCAGCAGCGCGCAACCGGGACAGAGCTCTGGAAACACCATATATTTT. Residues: CASSAQPGQSSGNTIYF.

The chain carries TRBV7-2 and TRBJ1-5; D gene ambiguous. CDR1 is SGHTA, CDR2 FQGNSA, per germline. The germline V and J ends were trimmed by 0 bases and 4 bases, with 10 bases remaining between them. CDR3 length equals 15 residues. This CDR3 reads CASSLAGGVNQPQHF. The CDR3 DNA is TGTGCCAGCAGCTTAGCGGGAGGAGTGAATCAGCCCCAGCATTTT.

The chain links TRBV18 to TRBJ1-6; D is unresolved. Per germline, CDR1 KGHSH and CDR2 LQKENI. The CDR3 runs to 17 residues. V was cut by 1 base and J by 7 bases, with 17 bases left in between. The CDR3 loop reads CASSPLETTFSNSPLHF. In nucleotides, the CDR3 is TGTGCCAGCTCACCACTAGAGACAACCTTTTCGAATTCACCCCTCCACTTT.

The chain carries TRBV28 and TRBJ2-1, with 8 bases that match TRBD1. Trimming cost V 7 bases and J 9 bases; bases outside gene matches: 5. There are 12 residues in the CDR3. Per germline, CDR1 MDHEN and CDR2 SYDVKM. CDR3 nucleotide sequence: TGTGCCAGCACGGTTCAGGGGGCTGAGCAGTTCTTC. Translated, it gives CASTVQGAEQFF.

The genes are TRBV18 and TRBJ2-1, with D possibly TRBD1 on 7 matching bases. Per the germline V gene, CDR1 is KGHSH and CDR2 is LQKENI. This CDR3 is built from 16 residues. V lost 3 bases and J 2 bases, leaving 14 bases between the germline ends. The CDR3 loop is CASSPRQGGTYNEQFF. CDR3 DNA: TGTGCCAGCTCACCCAGGCAGGGGGGCACCTACAATGAGCAGTTCTTC.

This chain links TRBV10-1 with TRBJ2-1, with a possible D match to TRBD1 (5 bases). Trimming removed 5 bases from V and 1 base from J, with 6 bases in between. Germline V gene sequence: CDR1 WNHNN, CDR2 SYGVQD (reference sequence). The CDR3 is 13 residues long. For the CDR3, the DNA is TGCGCCAGCAGTCAGGGATCCTACAATGAGCAGTTCTTC. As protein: CASSQGSYNEQFF.

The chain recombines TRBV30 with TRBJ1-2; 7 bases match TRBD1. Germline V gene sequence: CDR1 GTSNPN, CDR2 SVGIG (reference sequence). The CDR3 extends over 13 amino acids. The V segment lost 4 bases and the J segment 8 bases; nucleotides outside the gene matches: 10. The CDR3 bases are TGTGCCTGGACCCTACAGGGGTTAGACGGCTACACCTTC. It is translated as CAWTLQGLDGYTF.

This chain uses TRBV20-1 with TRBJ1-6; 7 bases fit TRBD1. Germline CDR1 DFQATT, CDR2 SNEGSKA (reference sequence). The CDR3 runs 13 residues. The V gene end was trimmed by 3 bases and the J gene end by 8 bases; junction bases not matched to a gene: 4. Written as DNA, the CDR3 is TGCAGTGCTAGTCGGGACAGCCATTCACCCCTCCACTTT. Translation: CSASRDSHSPLHF.

CDR3 DNA: TGTGCCAGTAGTATAGGGAGAAGGACTGAAGCTTTCTTT. It yields the protein CASSIGRRTEAFF. The chain combines TRBV19 with TRBJ1-1; D is unresolved. The CDR3 has 13 residues. CDR1 LNHDA and CDR2 SQIVND come from the germline V gene (reference sequence). V dropped 1 base and J dropped 5 bases, with 8 bases sitting between them. The variable domain in full, with the rest retrieved from reference TRBV19 and TRBJ1-1, is DGGITQSPKYLFRKEGQNVTLSCEQNLNHDAMYWYRQDPGQGLRLIYYSQIVNDFQKGDIAEGYSVSREKKESFPLTVTSAQKNPTAFYLCASSIGRRTEAFFGQGTRLTVV.

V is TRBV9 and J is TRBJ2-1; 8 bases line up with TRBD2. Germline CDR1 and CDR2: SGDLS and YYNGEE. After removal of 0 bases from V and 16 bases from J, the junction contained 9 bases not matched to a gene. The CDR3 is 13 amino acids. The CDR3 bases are TGTGCCAGCAGCGTAGCGGTCGGGGGGGCGGAATTCTTC. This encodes CASSVAVGGAEFF.

The DNA for the CDR3 is TGTGCCAGCAGACTACATTCCCAGGGGGCGCGAGGTGAAAAACTGTTTTTT. Translation: CASRLHSQGARGEKLFF. V usage is TRBV2 and J usage is TRBJ1-4; the match to TRBD1 covers 8 bases. Germline-derived CDR1 and CDR2 are SNHLY and FYNNEI. The CDR3 runs 17 residues. After removal of 6 bases from V and 7 bases from J, the junction contained 16 bases not matched to a gene.

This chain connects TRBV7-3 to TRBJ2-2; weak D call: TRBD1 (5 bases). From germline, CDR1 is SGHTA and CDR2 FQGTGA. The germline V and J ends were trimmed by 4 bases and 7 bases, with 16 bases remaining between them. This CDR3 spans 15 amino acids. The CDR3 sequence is CASSSRTRPDGELFF. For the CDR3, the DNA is TGTGCCAGCAGCTCTCGGACACGGCCTGACGGGGAGCTGTTTTTT.